One TCR beta chain is described in this entry. The data belong to a study of blood T cell repertoires in COVID-19. V shed 0 bases and J shed 0 bases, with 9 bases lying between them. The germline gives CDR1 SGDLS, CDR2 YYNGEE. CDR3 length: 15 residues. Original analysis: Reference gene primers were amplified, and this amplification served to estimate nucleated cell counts. Assay: immunoSEQ multiplex PCR; the TCRdb copy retains only in-frame clones and omits some. D and trimming come from the DNA, and the V and J calls and clone size come from that table. The sample holds roughly 250,000 clones; around 86% are singletons and the top ten take 2.5% to 3.5%.

Specimen: PBMCs or T cells enriched from blood (not recorded which). This TCR was sampled from a woman between 40 and 55 years old with acute COVID-19. The rearrangement joins TRBV9 to TRBJ2-5, with a tentative D call TRBD2 (5 bases). The CDR3 here is CASSVVATNQETQYF. CDR3 coding DNA: TGTGCCAGCAGCGTAGTAGCGACCAACCAAGAGACCCAGTACTTC.